This entry features one TCR beta chain sequence. It lacks a known antigen. No base quality information exists; no much larger clone differs at one position. A distance of 7 bases separates the germline ends of V and J, which lose 4 bases and 0 bases respectively. The CDR1 and CDR2 encoded by the germline V gene are SNHLY and FYNNEI. Counted from cysteine to phenylalanine, this CDR3 has 14 amino acids. The read is trimmed to its CDR3 DNA, 42 bases read in frame from base 1. The sample originates from a study of cytomegalovirus exposure and HLA in healthy donors (dated by TCRdb to 2016 to 2017). For the study in its entirety: According to an earlier analysis of 550 to 700 of the donors, roughly 180 million T cells yielded over 90 million unique TCR beta sequences and about 300 Gb of sequence data. An early release covering 550 to 650 HLA-typed donors comprised 250 to 350 gigabases of sequencing data and about 90 million unique TCR sequences. Of the roughly 400 genotyped donors, 65% to 90% fell in the genetic ancestry cluster associated with self-reported Caucasian donors. The aim of the study was to test whether cataloging public T cell receptors could identify signatures of past pathogen exposure. Using immunosequencing, the study profiled T cell repertoires from 550 to 750 subjects and related those repertoires to cytomegalovirus serostatus. Along with the approximately 700-subject first cohort, a separate validation cohort of more than 90 different subjects was used. High-throughput TCR immunosequencing, statistical association of individual TCRs with disease status, and machine learning were combined to predict cytomegalovirus infection status. A later analysis re-examined previously published TCR beta repertoires from just over 650 donors and added high-resolution HLA genotyping to investigate patterns of TCR occurrence. Rather than drawing on any new phenotypic data, the later analysis identified candidate immune exposures from TCR beta sequences and the way those sequences occurred across donors. An earlier analysis of 587 of the donors used high-throughput TCR beta sequencing to judge whether each TCR beta V gene segment behaved as functional or pseudogenic. Donor age, sex, ethnicity and CMV serostatus were compiled together with the repertoire data. Genome-wide SNP genotypes for about three fifths of the roughly 670 donors were used in a later genetic analysis, which treated that subset as a discovery cohort. All discovery cohort repertoires had been generated using a single sequencing platform. Both class I and class II loci were covered by HLA typing, at four-digit resolution. Typing coverage differed by locus: A, B, C, DRB1 and DQB1 were typed in roughly 629-630 donors, DQA1 in approximately 520, DPA1 in around 600, and DPB1 in around 490. Four or five DR-DQ haplotypes were handled as single units for association and clustering because linkage in the cohort was strong. Among roughly 400 genotyped donors of the cohort, an average of around 240,000 unique TCR beta nucleotide sequences was sequenced per donor, of which approximately 19% were non-productive.

Here is what the overall study found, with its caveats: In vitro tests confirmed that a few of the cytomegalovirus-associated TCR beta chains recognize cytomegalovirus antigens. A later analysis associated 16,951 TCR beta sequences with specific HLA alleles at a false discovery rate of 0.05. Some 15 rarely observed V segments, including chromosome 9 orphons, were excluded from the earlier analysis of some 590 of the donors because counts were too low. A further reported finding was that TCR beta sequences accurately predicted the HLA-A and HLA-B alleles for most subjects in the first cohort. In a later genetic analysis, fewer N-insertions in productive TCRs were reported among donors in an Asian-associated ancestry cluster than the approximately 670-donor mean. The study gave a list of over 150 TCR beta chains associated with cytomegalovirus. According to a later analysis, most CMV-associated TCR beta chains appeared to be HLA-restricted, and the HLA associations seemed to be driven largely by CMV exposure. In a later analysis, TCR association rates were found to vary across HLA loci, with the most associated TCRs seen for DRB1 alleles and the fewest for HLA-C alleles. According to the authors, the approach could potentially be generalized to other disease states and immunological phenotypes. In an earlier analysis of roughly 500 of the donors, most TCR beta V segments appeared in productive rearrangements about 87% or about 30% of the time, broadly matching IMGT annotations. The classifier was reported to diagnose cytomegalovirus status with high specificity and sensitivity in both the original and validation cohorts. HLA typing was unavailable for some donors at each locus, so association tests used only the typed subset. Only TCR beta chains were sequenced in this cohort, and the absence of alpha or paired-chain data limited detectable features. Strong co-occurrence of HLA alleles, especially DR and DQ, made assigning TCR associations to individual alleles difficult. Several of the top co-occurrence clusters appeared to be linked to parvovirus B19, influenza, CMV and Epstein-Barr virus, according to a later analysis. Most TCR sequences were seen in very few donors, while some public TCRs were found in many individuals. For the cohort, immune exposure information was limited to CMV serostatus. A later analysis found that HLA-associated TCR beta chains were more clonally expanded and had lower generation probabilities than equally common non-associated chains. Some IMGT-functional V segments, including TRBV6-2 and TRBV6-3, could not be told apart with the 87-base-pair reads, so those segments were excluded. In a later genetic analysis, a missense DCLRE1C variant was associated with V-gene and J-gene trimming of TCR beta chains, and the association was replicated in an independent cohort. Correlated functional status among segregating V segments might reflect linkage disequilibrium, but an unknown experimental factor could not be ruled out. Presence/absence analyses assumed roughly uniform sequencing depth across donors, an assumption that may not hold. A cluster of highly shared sequence variants was judged likely to be a technical artifact of the sequencing pipeline.

Library creation used the immunoSEQ multiplex PCR assay. A mixture of 60 forward primers for TCR Vbeta segments and 13 reverse primers for TCR Jbeta segments was used in the multiplex PCR. The CDR3 region of rearranged TCR beta genes was amplified from genomic DNA with a multiplex PCR assay. The amplified TCR beta libraries were sequenced on the Illumina HiSeq System as 87-base-pair reads. The study's processing was this. In a later analysis, some 80 million unique TCR beta chains were counted across the approximately 620 repertoires, and roughly 10 million of these chains were shared by at least two donors. To remove PCR and sequencing errors, raw reads were error-corrected and collapsed into unique sequences using a nearest-neighbor algorithm that merged closely related sequences. Alignment of CDR3 sequences to IMGT reference sequences was used to assign V, D and J gene segments. For a sequence to be retained, a match of at least six nucleotides was required to both a V gene segment and a J gene segment. A rearrangement was called productive if the CDR3 had no stop codons and remained in frame with V and J, and every other rearrangement was called non-productive. Following IMGT convention, CDR3 was defined as the stretch from the second conserved V-encoded cysteine up to the conserved J-encoded phenylalanine. The earlier analysis of about 620 of the donors excluded sequences that lacked an unambiguous match to a single V gene segment. In an earlier analysis of a few hundred of the donors, V segments were called functional above 56.7% productive rearrangements and were called segregating when the between-donor standard deviation exceeded 5%. A statistical classification framework was built for diagnosing cytomegalovirus status from the catalog of TCR beta chain sequences. In a later analysis, V and J genes were assigned by comparing TCR nucleotide sequences against IMGT/GENE-DB human TR gene sequences. The TCRdist pipeline was used in a later analysis to assign CDR3 sequences and most-parsimonious VDJ recombination scenarios. In a later analysis, every TCR beta chain was defined by the combination of its CDR3 amino acid sequence and its V-gene family, and reads without a unique V-gene family were dropped. To address suspected cross-contamination and a sequencing artifact, a later analysis removed approximately 600 highly shared, low-generation-probability nucleotide sequences. A later analysis calculated a clonal expansion index for each public chain from normalized within-repertoire ranks of inferred template counts. A later analysis computed generation probabilities with a VDJ recombination model fitted to out-of-frame rearrangements, and checked the results against IGoR. A later analysis scored TCR-TCR, TCR-HLA and TCR-CMV co-occurrence with hypergeometric tests, applying a repertoire-size bias correction to TCR pairs. To estimate false discovery rates, a later analysis permuted the HLA or CMV assignments 20 times. In a later analysis, co-occurring TCRs were grouped using DBSCAN, and TCRdist sequence similarity was added for clustering within HLA-allele-positive subsets. Repertoires with fewer than 30,000 or more than 120,000 public chains, plus five repertoires with anomalous nucleotide sharing, were excluded from co-occurrence clustering. In its TCRdb copy, this immuneACCESS table keeps in-frame sequences only and misses some clones. Where compared with another copy, unresolved V genes explain less than half of these, and the others have no known cause. That table supplies the V and J calls and clone size; D and trimming were determined from the DNA. The sample includes approximately 150,000 clones, with roughly 80% observed a single time. The ten top clones hold 1.9% of the sample.

The cohort consisted of 600 to 750 healthy bone marrow donors. At the time of sampling, all cohort members were nominally healthy, though unrecorded immune exposures were likely present. Of the 600 or so cohort members, about 290 had a positive CMV serostatus and approximately 400 had a negative one, while no CMV serostatus was recorded for the donor. Each donor provided a peripheral blood sample, and peripheral blood mononuclear cells were used for TCR beta sequencing. Genomic DNA extraction from the blood cell samples was performed with the Qiagen DNeasy Blood Extraction Kit. The sequence derives from a human donor in good health. Material for sequencing was PBMCs. In this chain, TRBV2 is recombined with TRBJ2-1; TRBD1 is possibly the D segment (5 matching bases). CDR3 protein: CASSVGPSYNEQFF. Read as DNA, the sequence is TGTGCCAGCAGTGTGGGGCCCTCCTACAATGAGCAGTTCTTC.